This TCR beta chain is from a study of T cells in Graves' hyperthyroidism and ophthalmopathy (dated by TCRdb to the late 2010s). Study-wide context: Peripheral blood samples were taken at initial diagnosis, before any treatment was given. TCR V-J signatures able to tell the groups apart were searched for in a discovery cohort of some 100 patients, of whom over 40 had Graves' ophthalmopathy and 57 had stable Graves' hyperthyroidism. An independent validation cohort of 18 to 20 hyperthyroidism patients and approximately 16 patients who later progressed to ophthalmopathy tested prospective prediction of ophthalmopathy. The roughly 91 discovery patients were randomly divided into training and test sets at a 7:3 ratio. Thyroid tissue and blood T-cell repertoires from roughly six Graves' hyperthyroidism patients were also compared in the study. Following sampling, methimazole starting at 30 mg daily was given to hyperthyroidism patients, and high-dose intravenous methylprednisolone was given to ophthalmopathy patients. The paper describes TCR Vbeta CDR3 sequencing of 140 or so peripheral blood samples, made up of 43 ophthalmopathy patients, 70 to 75 hyperthyroidism patients and 17 progressor patients. On the study overall, not on this receptor specifically: In cross-validation, a model built on a 13 V-J signature told ophthalmopathy apart from stable hyperthyroidism with 85% to 90% sensitivity and around 84% specificity, and in testing the same model reached 80%/75%. Most expanded thyroid clonotypes (frequency above 0.001) were also detected in blood, suggesting blood repertoires may reflect thyroid immune responses. No statistical method was used to fix the sample size in advance, and group allocation was not hidden from the investigators. In validation, progression to ophthalmopathy was predicted by the model with approximately 67% sensitivity and around 75% specificity, a median of approximately 6.5 months before onset.

Ten or more counts support this clonotype. This clone's antigen is unknown. No much larger clone exists at a distance of one base, and base qualities are not known. V is trimmed back by 4 bases and J by 6 bases, and the junction contains 0 bases that no gene match accounts for. Reading from cysteine to phenylalanine, the CDR3 counts 14 amino acids. Only CDR3 DNA remains: 42 bases, in frame from the first base. Amplification of TCR beta CDR3 regions was carried out from RNA transcripts. The first round of RT-PCR for the TCR CDR3 was performed with the HTBI primer set and the Qiagen OneStep RT-PCR kit. The libraries were constructed in a second round of multiplex PCR and then size-selected and purified. Libraries were sequenced paired-end with 100 bp reads on an Illumina HiSeq2000. Processing in the source paper ran as follows. SOAPnuke was used to process the raw data, throwing out any read that contained adapters or uncalled bases, had a mean Phred below 15, or lacked an exact constant-primer or identifier match. COPE v1.2.5 was used to merge the high-quality paired reads, and each unique nucleotide sequence was defined as a clonotype. Clonotypes were aligned to IMGT TRBV, TRBD and TRBJ reference segments using MiTCR v1.1. The analysis was restricted to V-J combinations with a frequency above 0.0001, which together covered 99% to 99.2% of the repertoires. The TCS score was defined as F50 (clonal expansion) divided by E x V (chaos), with BLOSUM62-based TCRdist calculated between CDR3 peptides within each V-J. Welch's t-statistics and random forest reduced 514 V-J features to about 12, which were used in a naive Bayes classifier (R e1071). TCRdb trimmed public reads at Q25 via fastp, called clones via MiXCR and kept in-frame beta chains. Each entry merges the rows of one CDR3 protein and shows their most common DNA and genes. The V and J calls were determined by TCRdb, not by the authors. The sample includes about 360,000 distinct CDR3 sequences, with approximately 13% observed a single time. In total, the top ten clones hold 9.2% of the sample.

Stable Graves' hyperthyroidism was defined as no progression to ophthalmopathy during 18 months of follow-up. Hyperthyroidism patients were aged 18 to 65 years and newly diagnosed, with disease duration of less than 2 months. Patients with uncontrolled infections, other autoimmune diseases, pregnancy or lactation were excluded. Diagnoses relied on clinical symptoms, serum thyroxine and TRAb, thyroid ultrasound and orbital computed tomography. PBMCs were separated from roughly 9.3 ml of fresh peripheral blood using Ficoll-Paque density gradient centrifugation. Trizol reagent was used to extract total RNA, and RNA quality was then checked on an Agilent 2100 Bioanalyzer.

Source material: blood. This receptor was taken from a woman younger than 30 with Graves' hyperthyroidism. This sequence uses TRBV12-3 or TRBV12-4 and TRBJ2-2, and 12 bases in between align with TRBD2. The DNA is as follows: TGTGCCAGCAGTTCTAGCGGGAGGGCCGGGGAGCTGTTTTTT. This is translated as CASSSSGRAGELFF.